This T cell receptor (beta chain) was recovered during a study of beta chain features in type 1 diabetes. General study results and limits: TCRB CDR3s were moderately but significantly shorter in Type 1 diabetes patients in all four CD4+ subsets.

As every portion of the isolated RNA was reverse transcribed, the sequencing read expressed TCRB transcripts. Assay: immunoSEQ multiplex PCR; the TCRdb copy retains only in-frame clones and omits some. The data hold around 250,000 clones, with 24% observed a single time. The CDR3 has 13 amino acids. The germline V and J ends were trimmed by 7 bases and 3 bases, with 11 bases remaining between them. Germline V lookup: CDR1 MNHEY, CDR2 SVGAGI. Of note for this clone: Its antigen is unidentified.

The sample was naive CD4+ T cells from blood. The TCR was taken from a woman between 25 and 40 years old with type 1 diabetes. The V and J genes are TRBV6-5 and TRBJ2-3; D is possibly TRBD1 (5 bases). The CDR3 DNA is TGTGCCAGCACAAACCCAGGGACAGATACGCAGTATTTT. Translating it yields CASTNPGTDTQYF.